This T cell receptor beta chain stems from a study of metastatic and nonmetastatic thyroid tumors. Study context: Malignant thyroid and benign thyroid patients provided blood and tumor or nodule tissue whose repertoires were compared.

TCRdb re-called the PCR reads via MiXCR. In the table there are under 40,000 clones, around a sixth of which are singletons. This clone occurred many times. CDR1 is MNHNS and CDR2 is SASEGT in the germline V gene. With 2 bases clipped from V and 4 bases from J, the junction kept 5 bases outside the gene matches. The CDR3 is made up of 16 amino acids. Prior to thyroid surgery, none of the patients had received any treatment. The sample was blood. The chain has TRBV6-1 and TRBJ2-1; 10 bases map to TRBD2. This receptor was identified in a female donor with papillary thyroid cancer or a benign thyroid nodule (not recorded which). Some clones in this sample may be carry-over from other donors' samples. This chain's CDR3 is CASSENLAGVYNEQFF. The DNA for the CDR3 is TGTGCCAGCAGTGAAAATCTAGCGGGAGTTTACAATGAGCAGTTCTTC.